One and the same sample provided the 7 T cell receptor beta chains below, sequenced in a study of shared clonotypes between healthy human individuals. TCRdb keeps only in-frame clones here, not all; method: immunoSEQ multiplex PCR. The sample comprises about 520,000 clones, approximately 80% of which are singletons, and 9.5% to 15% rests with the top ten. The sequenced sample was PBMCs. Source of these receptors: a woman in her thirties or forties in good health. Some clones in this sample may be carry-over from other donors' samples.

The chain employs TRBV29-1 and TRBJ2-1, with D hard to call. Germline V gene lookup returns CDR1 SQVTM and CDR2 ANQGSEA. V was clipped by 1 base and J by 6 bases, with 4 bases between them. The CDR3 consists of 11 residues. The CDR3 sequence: CSVEGGNEQFF. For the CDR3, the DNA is TGCAGCGTTGAAGGAGGCAATGAGCAGTTCTTC.

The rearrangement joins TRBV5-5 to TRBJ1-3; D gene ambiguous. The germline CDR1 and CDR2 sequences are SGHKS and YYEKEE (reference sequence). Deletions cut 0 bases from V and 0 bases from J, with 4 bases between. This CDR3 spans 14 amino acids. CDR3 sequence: CASSLGVSGNTIYF. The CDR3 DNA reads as TGTGCCAGCAGCTTGGGGGTCTCTGGAAACACCATATATTTT.

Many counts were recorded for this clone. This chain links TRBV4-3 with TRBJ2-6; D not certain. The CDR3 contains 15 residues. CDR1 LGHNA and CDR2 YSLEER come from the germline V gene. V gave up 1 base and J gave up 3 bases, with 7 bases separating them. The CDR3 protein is CASSQGTHGANVLTF. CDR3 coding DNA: TGCGCCAGCAGCCAAGGGACCCATGGGGCCAACGTCCTGACTTTC.

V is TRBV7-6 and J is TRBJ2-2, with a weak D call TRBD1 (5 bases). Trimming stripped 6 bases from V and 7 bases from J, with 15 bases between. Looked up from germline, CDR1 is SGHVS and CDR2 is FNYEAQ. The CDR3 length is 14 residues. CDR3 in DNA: TGTGCCAGCAGGGGGCCGGAGTGGGGCGGGGAGCTGTTTTTT. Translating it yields CASRGPEWGGELFF. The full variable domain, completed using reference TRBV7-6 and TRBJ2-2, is GAGVSQSPRYKVTKRGQDVALRCDPISGHVSLYWYRQALGQGPEFLTYFNYEAQQDKSGLPNDRFSAERPEGSISTLTIQRTEQRDSAMYRCASRGPEWGGELFFGEGSRLTVL.

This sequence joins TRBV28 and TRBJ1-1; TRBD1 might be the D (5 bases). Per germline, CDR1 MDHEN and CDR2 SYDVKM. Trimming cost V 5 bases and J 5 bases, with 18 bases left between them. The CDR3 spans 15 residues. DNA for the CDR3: TGTGCCAGCAGTCGACGATCAGGGTGGGAAACTGAAGCTTTCTTT. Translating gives CASSRRSGWETEAFF.

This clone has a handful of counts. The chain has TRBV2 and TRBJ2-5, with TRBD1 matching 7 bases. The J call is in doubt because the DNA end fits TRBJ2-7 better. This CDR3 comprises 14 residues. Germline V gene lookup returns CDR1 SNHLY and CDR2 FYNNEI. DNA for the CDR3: TGTGCCAGCGCCCTCTACAGGGGCCAATACGAGCAGTACTTC. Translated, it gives CASALYRGQYEQYF.

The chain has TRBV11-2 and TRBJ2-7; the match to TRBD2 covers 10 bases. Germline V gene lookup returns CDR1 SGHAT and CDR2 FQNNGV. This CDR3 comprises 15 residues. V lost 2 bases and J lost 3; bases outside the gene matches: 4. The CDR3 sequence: CASSLRTSGDYEQYF. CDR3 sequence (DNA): TGTGCCAGCAGCTTAAGGACTAGCGGAGACTACGAGCAGTACTTC.